These 31 T cell receptor beta chains were all obtained from the same sample, sequenced in a study of T-cell memory formation after mild COVID-19. TCRdb recomputed calls from the 5' RACE reads with MiXCR, one row per CDR3 protein. The sample yields under 400,000 distinct CDR3 sequences, around 30% seen once. The specimen sequenced was PBMCs or a T cell subset sorted from them (not recorded which). Every receptor here comes from an adult woman who had mild COVID-19 (a few samples of this study predate the infection). Cell type and time point are not known.

The sample holds a few counts of this clonotype. The chain has TRBV12-3 or TRBV12-4 and TRBJ1-5; D call uncertain. The CDR3 spans 16 residues. V shed 4 bases and J shed 3 bases, with 16 bases lying between them. CDR3 amino acids: CASSSGFDGINQPQHF. Written as DNA, the CDR3 is TGTGCCAGCAGTTCGGGATTTGACGGTATCAATCAGCCCCAGCATTTT.

The table lists this clonotype with a few counts. The CDR3 here is CASSFLADNEQFF. For the CDR3, the DNA is TGCGCCAGCAGCTTCCTAGCGGATAATGAGCAGTTCTTC. The chain links TRBV5-1 to TRBJ2-1, with 7 bases fitting TRBD2. The germline V gene has CDR1 SGHRS and CDR2 YFSETQ. The V segment lost 2 bases and the J segment 7 bases; nucleotides outside the gene matches: 3. The length of the CDR3 is 13 residues. The whole variable domain, remainder taken from reference TRBV5-1 and TRBJ2-1, is KAGVTQTPRYLIKTRGQQVTLSCSPISGHRSVSWYQQTPGQGLQFLFEYFSETQRNKGNFPGRFSGRQFSNSRSEMNVSTLELGDSALYLCASSFLADNEQFFGPGTRLTVL.

This clonotype has more than one count but fewer than ten. This chain uses TRBV20-1 with TRBJ1-2; D unresolved. This CDR3 region has 13 residues. CDR1 and CDR2 from the germline V gene are DFQATT and SNEGSKA (reference sequence). Trimming left V 0 bases short and J 1 base short, with 6 bases between. For the CDR3, the DNA is TGCAGTGCTAGAGATTATAATAACTATGGCTACACCTTC. Amino acid sequence: CSARDYNNYGYTF.

This clonotype has a handful of counts. This chain uses TRBV6-5 with TRBJ2-1, with D possibly matching TRBD2 (7 bases). Germline V gene data show CDR1 as MNHEY and CDR2 as SVGAGI. The CDR3 has 13 residues. Trimming shortened V by 10 bases and J by 4 bases, and 14 bases separated the two germline ends. CDR3 sequence (DNA): TGTGCCACCAAGCGGGACATGTACAATGAGCAGTTCTTC. Translating it yields CATKRDMYNEQFF.

For the CDR3, the DNA is TGTGCCAGCAGTTTACAGGCCCTGCGGCAGTTCTTC. Translating gives CASSLQALRQFF. V and J are TRBV12-3 or TRBV12-4 and TRBJ2-1; no clear D gene. V was pared by 2 bases and J by 12 bases, with 11 bases between. The CDR3 is made up of 12 amino acids.

This clonotype was counted only a few times. The chain couples TRBV6-1 to TRBJ2-3; no clear D. The germline V and J ends were trimmed by 1 base and 0 bases, with 14 bases remaining between them. Germline CDR1 MNHNS, CDR2 SASEGT. The CDR3 contains 17 residues. CDR3 protein: CASSEDSFRLSTDTQYF. The CDR3 coding sequence is TGTGCCAGCAGTGAAGATAGCTTCCGACTTAGCACAGATACGCAGTATTTT.

This clonotype has only a few counts. This chain links TRBV24-1 with TRBJ2-2; D remains ambiguous. CDR1 and CDR2 (germline): KGHDR, SFDVKD. Trimming shortened V by 9 bases and J by 1 base, and 8 bases separated the two germline ends. The CDR3 sequence is 13 residues long. DNA of the CDR3: TGTGCCACCGGGCAGCTGAACACCGGGGAGCTGTTTTTT. It is translated as CATGQLNTGELFF.

About this clonotype: Sequence at one end of the junction differs from germline and may be a read error. V and J are TRBV12-3 or TRBV12-4 and TRBJ1-2; D uncertain. The CDR3 extends over 15 amino acids. DNA for the CDR3: TGCGCCAGCAGTTCGACACCCGGGACTAACTATGGCTACACCTTC. Translated: CASSSTPGTNYGYTF.

The table lists this clonotype with a few counts. This chain joins TRBV14 and TRBJ2-7; no reliable D call. This CDR3 has 15 amino acids. V gave up 4 bases and J gave up 1 base, with 14 bases separating them. Per germline, CDR1 SGHDN and CDR2 FVKESK. The CDR3 spells CASSRGWVRSYEQYF. CDR3 in DNA: TGTGCCAGCAGCCGTGGGTGGGTCAGATCCTACGAGCAGTACTTC.

The chain carries TRBV2 and TRBJ2-1; D assignment may be TRBD1 or TRBD2 (5 bases each). In germline, CDR1 is SNHLY, CDR2 FYNNEI. The V end was cut by 9 bases, the J end by 12 bases, with 15 bases between. This CDR3 has 11 amino acids. The CDR3: CASWLRGPQFF. The CDR3 nucleotides are TGTGCCAGTTGGTTAAGGGGACCGCAGTTCTTC.

This chain joins TRBV19 and TRBJ2-1; 8 nucleotides match TRBD1. The CDR3 runs to 16 residues. Trimming took 4 bases from V and 8 from J; bases not matched to a gene: 13. Germline V gene data show CDR1 as LNHDA and CDR2 as SQIVND (reference sequence). The CDR3 loop is CASSSLAGGNKDEQFF. For the CDR3, the DNA is TGTGCCAGTAGTAGTCTCGCAGGGGGCAATAAGGATGAGCAGTTCTTC.

The CDR3 nucleotides are TGTGCCAGCAGCTCTCATCCGGGGGCCAACGTCCTGACTTTC. This translates into CASSSHPGANVLTF. V is TRBV6-1 and J is TRBJ2-6; D is unclear. V dropped 6 bases and J dropped 4 bases, with 10 bases sitting between them. The CDR3 contains 14 residues. The germline gives CDR1 MNHNS, CDR2 SASEGT.

The V call is TRBV12-3 or TRBV12-4, the J call TRBJ2-5, with D unclear. Trimming removed 5 bases at V and 5 bases at J, with 15 bases between. The CDR3 sequence is 14 residues long. CDR3 amino acids: CASSPFQIGETQYF. In DNA form, the CDR3 reads TGTGCCAGCAGTCCCTTTCAAATTGGGGAGACCCAGTACTTC.

A few counts support this clonotype. This rearrangement joins TRBV18 to TRBJ2-7; 10 bases line up with TRBD1. This CDR3 spans 15 amino acids. Germline V gene data show CDR1 as KGHSH and CDR2 as LQKENI. J was trimmed by 5 bases and V by 3 bases; bases with no gene match: 7. The CDR3 is CASSPDRGLVHEQYF. CDR3 bases: TGTGCCAGCTCACCCGACAGGGGGCTAGTCCACGAGCAGTACTTC.

The chain combines TRBV7-9 with TRBJ1-1, with D possibly TRBD1 on 6 matching bases. V was shortened by 4 bases and J by 4 bases, with 16 bases between the two germline ends. The CDR3 is made up of 15 amino acids. CDR1 is SEHNR and CDR2 is FQNEAQ in the germline V gene (reference sequence). The DNA for the CDR3 is TGTGCCAGCAGCTCTCCGGGGGGCGCGGGCACTGAAGCTTTCTTT. Translating it yields CASSSPGGAGTEAFF.

The table lists this clonotype with a count of one. V usage is TRBV21-1 and J usage is TRBJ2-7; TRBD2 was called by the table and not checked on the DNA. TRBV21-1 has pseudogene status. CDR3 length: 20 residues. The CDR3 loop is CASSTRIPGLAGAWVYEQYF. CDR3 bases: TGTGCCAGCAGCACCCGGATCCCGGGACTAGCGGGAGCGTGGGTCTACGAGCAGTACTTC.

CDR3 bases: TGTGCCAGCAGCTTACTACCCAACACCGGGGAGCTGTTTTTT. It codes for CASSLLPNTGELFF. The chain combines TRBV7-3 with TRBJ2-2; D gene unclear. The germline CDR1 and CDR2 sequences are SGHTA and FQGTGA. The CDR3 sequence is 14 residues long. The V end lost 2 bases, the J end lost 2 bases, and 6 bases lay between the germline ends.

There are a few counts of this clonotype. The genes are TRBV7-2 and TRBJ2-5; 7 bases align to TRBD1. CDR1 is SGHTA, CDR2 FQGNSA, per germline. The CDR3 extends over 15 amino acids. V gave up 5 bases and J gave up 1 base; unmatched junction bases: 7. The CDR3 spells CASSRDRRRQETQYF. The DNA for the CDR3 is TGTGCCAGCAGCCGGGACAGACGACGCCAAGAGACCCAGTACTTC. Variable domain in full (rest from reference TRBV7-2 and TRBJ2-5): GAGVSQSPSNKVTEKGKDVELRCDPISGHTALYWYRQSLGQGLEFLIYFQGNSAPDKSGLPSDRFSAERTGGSVSTLTIQRTQQEDSAVYLCASSRDRRRQETQYFGPGTRLLVL.

This clonotype was picked up a small number of times. This chain links TRBV18 with TRBJ1-5; D gene unclear. The CDR3 is 15 residues long. The V end was cut by 3 bases, the J end by 1 base, with 10 bases between. CDR1 is KGHSH and CDR2 is LQKENI in the germline V gene. The CDR3 DNA sequence: TGTGCCAGCTCACCCGGACGGCCCAGCAATCAGCCCCAGCATTTT. Protein: CASSPGRPSNQPQHF.

V usage is TRBV12-3 or TRBV12-4 and J usage is TRBJ2-5; 7 nucleotides agree with TRBD1. Trimming took 3 bases from V and 5 from J; bases not matched to a gene: 6. CDR3 length: 14 residues. The CDR3 DNA follows: TGTGCCAGCAGTTTGAGGGGGCAAGGGGAGACCCAGTACTTC. Its protein product is CASSLRGQGETQYF.

The V gene is TRBV29-1, the J gene TRBJ2-7, with 11 positions matching TRBD1. CDR3 length equals 13 residues. Germline CDR1 is SQVTM and CDR2 is ANQGSEA. V was clipped by 7 bases and J by 4 bases; unmatched bases: 6. CDR3 amino acids: CSGGTGGEYEQYF. CDR3 in DNA: TGCAGCGGTGGGACAGGGGGAGAATACGAGCAGTACTTC.

The chain combines TRBV30 with TRBJ2-7, with 12 positions matching TRBD1. The J segment lost 5 bases and the V segment lost 8 bases, leaving 10 bases of the junction unmatched. Germline V lookup: CDR1 GTSNPN, CDR2 SVGIG (reference sequence). This CDR3 contains 14 residues. The DNA of the CDR3 is TGTGCCGGTCAAGCCGGGACAGGGGGCCACGAGCAGTACTTC. This encodes CAGQAGTGGHEQYF.

The chain links TRBV5-6 to TRBJ1-1; 8 nucleotides line up with TRBD1. The germline CDR1 and CDR2 sequences are SGHDT and YYEEEE. The CDR3 totals 15 residues. V lost 0 bases to trimming and J lost 4 bases; unmatched junction nucleotides: 5. CDR3 nucleotides: TGTGCCAGCAGCTTGGCTCCGACAGGGGCCACTGAAGCTTTCTTT. It codes for CASSLAPTGATEAFF.

This clonotype has just one count. V and J are TRBV6-1 and TRBJ2-7; D gene unclear. V lost 6 bases and J lost 5, with 20 bases in between. Germline lookup yields CDR1 MNHNS and CDR2 SASEGT. This CDR3 has 15 residues. The CDR3 DNA is TGTGCCAGCAGATGGCGCGACTCTGCTTGGGACGAGCAGTACTTC. Translation gives CASRWRDSAWDEQYF.

This clonotype was seen a few times. This CDR3 is CASSVEGYAEQFF. CDR3 DNA sequence: TGTGCCAGCAGTGTGGAGGGGTATGCTGAGCAGTTCTTC. The V and J genes are TRBV6-4 and TRBJ2-1, with D maybe TRBD2 (6 bases). The ends were cut back, 4 bases at V and 9 bases at J, with 13 bases in the middle. CDR1 MRHNA and CDR2 SNTAGT come from the germline V gene. This CDR3 comprises 13 residues.

Only a few counts were recorded for this clonotype. The chain links TRBV2 to TRBJ2-7; the D call may be TRBD1 or TRBD2 (5 bases each). V lost 6 bases and J lost 6, with 24 bases in between. The germline V gene encodes CDR1 SNHLY and CDR2 FYNNEI. The CDR3 has 16 amino acids. CDR3 in amino acids: CASSNVNSAARGEQYF. As DNA, the CDR3 is TGTGCCAGCAGCAACGTCAACAGCGCCGCGAGGGGCGAGCAGTACTTC.

CDR3 sequence: CATSDSGTGIGELFF. The CDR3 bases are TGTGCCACCAGTGACTCCGGGACCGGAATAGGGGAGCTGTTTTTT. This sequence joins TRBV24-1 and TRBJ2-2; D may correspond to TRBD1 or TRBD2 (5 bases each). The CDR3 totals 15 residues. V was shortened by 4 bases and J by 8 bases, with 16 bases between the two germline ends. From germline, CDR1 is KGHDR and CDR2 SFDVKD.

V gene TRBV3-1 combines with J gene TRBJ1-1, with D uncertain. Germline loops: CDR1 LGHDT, CDR2 YNNKEL (reference sequence). The CDR3 has 13 amino acids. Trimming took 1 base from V and 8 from J, leaving 11 bases between them. The CDR3 sequence: CASSQVISQEAFF. Written as DNA, the CDR3 is TGTGCCAGCAGCCAAGTGATAAGTCAAGAAGCTTTCTTT.

V and J are TRBV13 and TRBJ1-2; 7 nucleotides align to TRBD1. Trimming took 4 bases from V and 6 from J; bases not matched to a gene: 11. Germline values: CDR1 PRHDT, CDR2 FYEKMQ (reference sequence). The CDR3 covers 15 residues. The DNA for the CDR3 is TGTGCCAGCAGCTCCACAGGGGACACCAGGGATGGCTACACCTTC. It translates to CASSSTGDTRDGYTF.

V is TRBV5-1 and J is TRBJ1-2; maybe TRBD1 (5 bases). Germline-derived CDR1 and CDR2 are SGHRS and YFSETQ. The CDR3 length is 15 residues. Between the trimmed V and J ends, which lost 3 bases and 2 bases, there was a span of 14 bases. CDR3 sequence: CASSSERQGNYGYTF. CDR3 bases: TGCGCCAGCAGCTCGGAGCGGCAGGGCAACTATGGCTACACCTTC.

The chain couples TRBV12-3 or TRBV12-4 to TRBJ1-2; TRBD1 might be the D (5 bases). The CDR3 runs 16 residues. The V and J ends lost 10 bases and 0 bases respectively, with 21 bases between them. Written as DNA, the CDR3 is TGTGCCACTATACCCAAGGGGCGGATGTCTAACTATGGCTACACCTTC. This sequence encodes CATIPKGRMSNYGYTF.